This is a list of T cell receptor beta chains from one sample in a study of regulatory T cells in long-lasting Graves disease. MiXCR, applied by TCRdb to the multiplex PCR reads, yields one record per CDR3 protein. The data contain some 370,000 distinct CDR3 sequences, roughly 25% of them singletons. The starting material was peripheral blood mononuclear cells (PBMCs), obtained when the disease was refractory, from a patient treated with antithyroid drugs. The source is a woman aged 40 to 49 with Graves disease. The CDR3 runs from the conserved cysteine through the conserved F or W. The order of the fields is J gene, clone size, D gene, V gene, CDR3 protein, CDR3 DNA. A D gene is named only where the DNA matches it firmly. Clone size appears in some rows only: once, few, many, or a class for an expanded clone.

J: TRBJ2-1
size: once
D: .
V: TRBV28
CDR3: CASRLSLTGYEQFF
DNA: TGTGCCAGCAGACTCTCGTTGACAGGCTATGAGCAGTTCTTC

J: TRBJ1-3
size: few
D: .
V: TRBV5-1
CDR3: CASRESSGNTIYF
DNA: TGCGCCAGCAGGGAGAGCTCTGGAAACACCATATATTTT

J: TRBJ2-5
size: .
D: .
V: TRBV7-9
CDR3: CASSFRQETQYF
DNA: TGTGCCAGCAGCTTTAGACAAGAGACCCAGTACTTC

J: TRBJ1-5
size: .
D: .
V: TRBV7-9
CDR3: CASSAQDQPQHF
DNA: TGTGCCAGCAGCGCCCAGGATCAGCCCCAGCATTTT

J: TRBJ2-7
size: .
D: TRBD1
V: TRBV5-4
CDR3: CASSLNRGSRSASEQYF
DNA: TGTGCCAGCAGCTTGAACAGGGGGTCTAGGTCGGCGAGCGAGCAGTACTTC

J: TRBJ2-7
size: many
D: TRBD1
V: TRBV7-2
CDR3: CASSYTGTGGSYEQYF
DNA: TGTGCCAGCAGTTATACCGGGACAGGGGGCTCCTACGAGCAGTACTTC

J: TRBJ2-5
size: few
D: TRBD1
V: TRBV25-1
CDR3: CASRDGGRGQKTQYF
DNA: TGTGCCAGCAGAGATGGCGGCAGGGGGCAAAAGACCCAGTACTTC

J: TRBJ2-3
size: few
D: TRBD2
V: TRBV20-1
CDR3: CSASVLAGGISRTDTQYF
DNA: TGCAGTGCTAGTGTACTAGCGGGAGGTATAAGTCGCACAGATACGCAGTATTTT

J: TRBJ2-3
size: .
D: .
V: TRBV29-1
CDR3: CSVGGKVTDTQYF
DNA: TGCAGCGTTGGGGGAAAGGTCACAGATACGCAGTATTTT

J: TRBJ1-4
size: many
D: .
V: TRBV2
CDR3: CASSELAGSEKLFF
DNA: TGTGCCAGCAGTGAATTGGCAGGGAGTGAAAAACTGTTTTTT

J: TRBJ2-5
size: many
D: .
V: TRBV2
CDR3: CASSENRGVQYF
DNA: TGTGCCAGCAGTGAGAATAGAGGGGTTCAGTACTTC